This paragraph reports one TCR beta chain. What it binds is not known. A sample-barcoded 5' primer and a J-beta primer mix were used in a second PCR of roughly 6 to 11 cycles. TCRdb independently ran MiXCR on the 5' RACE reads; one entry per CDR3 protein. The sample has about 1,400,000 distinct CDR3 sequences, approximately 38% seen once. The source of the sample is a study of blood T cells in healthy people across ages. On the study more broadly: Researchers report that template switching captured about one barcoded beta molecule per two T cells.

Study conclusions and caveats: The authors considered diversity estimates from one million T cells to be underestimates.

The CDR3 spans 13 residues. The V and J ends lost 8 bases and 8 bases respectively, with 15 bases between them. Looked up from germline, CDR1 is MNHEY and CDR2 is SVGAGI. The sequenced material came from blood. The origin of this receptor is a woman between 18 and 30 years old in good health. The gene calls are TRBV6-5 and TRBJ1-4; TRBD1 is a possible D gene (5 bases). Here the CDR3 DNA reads TGTGCCAGCGGGAGCAGGGAACAGGAAAAACTGTTTTTT. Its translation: CASGSREQEKLFF.